Reported below is one T cell receptor beta chain. Its antigen target is currently unknown. Base qualities were left out, and no much larger clone turns up one base away. There are 12 amino acids in the CDR3, from cysteine to phenylalanine inclusive. The only DNA kept is the CDR3, 36 bases in frame from the first base. CDR1 and CDR2, looked up from the germline V gene, are SQVTM and ANQGSEA. The V end loses 5 bases and the J end loses 0 bases, and a stretch of 8 bases separates them. This sample was included in a study of blood T cells in healthy people across ages (dated by TCRdb to between 2014 and 2017). Study-level background: In model experiments, template switching captured about one uniquely barcoded TCR beta cDNA molecule for every two T cells. Two additional independent replicas of 1 million unique cDNA reads from the same blood draw were analyzed for two donors (one aged 18 to 30 and one aged 80 or older). Donors were grouped into four age groups: young (average about 15 years), middle-aged (39), aged (around 62) and long-lived (about 82). To avoid experimental bias, donors of different ages were distributed randomly across sequencing lanes. Using deep sequencing normalized with unique cDNA molecular identifiers, the study measured how TCR beta repertoire diversity changes with age. Broad study findings and their caveats: As age increased, observed TCR beta diversity per million T cells dropped in a roughly linear way, and a significant reduction was already evident by age 40. Estimates of total diversity based on one million sequenced T cells were regarded as lower bounds and as underestimates. Donor CMV infection status was unknown, potentially confounding age-related changes in expanded clonotypes. Observed TCR beta diversity correlated strongly with the percentage of naive T cells measured by flow cytometry. The long-lived group showed more naive CD4+ T cells, fewer expanded clones and increased TCR diversity than the aged group, suggesting age selection. Because profiling used bulk unsorted PBMCs, naive and antigen-experienced compartments could not be compared conclusively.

The roughly 39 donors, aged about 6 to 100 years, were systemically healthy Caucasian individuals from Russia. About 10 milliliters of peripheral blood were collected from each donor into EDTA-treated Vacutainer tubes. Ficoll-Paque density-gradient centrifugation was used to isolate PBMCs, with at least 6.5 million per sample. Trizol reagent was used to extract total RNA from PBMCs, with at least 5.5 micrograms per sample. For every donor, flow cytometry on a PBMC aliquot measured the percentage of naive CD45RAhigh/CD27high T cells. The protocol used for the library was 5' RACE. TCRdb names Illumina HiSeq 2500 as the instrument used. A second PCR of roughly 7 to 11 cycles was performed with a sample-barcoded 5' primer and a J-beta primer mix. Each TCR beta cDNA molecule received a unique molecular identifier from a template-switch 5' adaptor carrying 12 random nucleotides. Each sample yielded at least 2.5 million CDR3-containing paired-end reads. The Mint cDNA synthesis kit, primed by a TRBC-specific oligonucleotide, was used to synthesize first-strand cDNA from all RNA. After uracil-DNA glycosylase treatment, a first 18-cycle PCR used universal primers M1SS and BC2_uni_R on all cDNA. The original methods were these. For normalization, 1 million high-quality reads, each with a distinct molecular identifier, were randomly selected from each sample. Reads with shared molecular identifiers were discarded instead of being binned into consensus sequences. MiTCR, run with a Q25 quality threshold and the strictest error-elimination algorithm, handled CDR3 identification, clonotype clustering and error correction. Lower-bound total TCR beta diversity was estimated with a nonparametric unseen species model using Euler transformation. TCRdb reprocessing: public reads trimmed at Q25 with fastp, clones called with MiXCR, in-frame beta chains kept. Each CDR3 protein gets just one entry, which takes the most common genes and DNA from the rows behind it. These V and J calls rely on TCRdb rather than the paper's analysis. This sample has around 650,000 distinct CDR3 sequences in its table, and about 30% of those were observed once. 15% to 17% of the sample goes to the ten largest clones.

In this chain, TRBV29-1 is recombined with TRBJ2-7; TRBD1 is possibly the D segment (5 matching bases). The source material was blood. This clonotype originated in a woman aged 80 or older in good health. Donor details come from another sample of the same person, matched by shared clones. The CDR3 has the sequence CSVQGSSYEQYF. Read as DNA, the sequence is TGCAGCGTTCAGGGAAGCTCCTACGAGCAGTACTTC.